This is a list of T cell receptor beta chains from one sample in a study of low-dose radiotherapy and immunotherapy resistance in tumors. TCRdb re-analysed the reads in MiXCR, keeping a single row per CDR3 protein. The sample includes tens of thousands of distinct CDR3 sequences, 15% to 20% of them seen just once. The material sequenced was PBMCs, taken after low-dose radiotherapy plus immunotherapy. The receptors originated from a male donor with prostate cancer. Each CDR3 is given with its conserved first and last residue. The D gene is left open where the match is weak. Not all rows give a size; the values are once, few, many and, for expanded clones, a class.

size,V,D,J,DNA,CDR3
many,TRBV25-1,.,TRBJ2-1,TGTGCCAGCAGTGTAGTTGGGGTAGGTGGCAATGAGCAGTTCTTC,CASSVVGVGGNEQFF
many,TRBV29-1,.,TRBJ2-1,TGCAGCGTTGATCCGGAGAGGGACTACAATGAGCAGTTCTTC,CSVDPERDYNEQFF
many,TRBV2,.,TRBJ1-6,TGTGCCAGCAGTGAAGGCTTTCGAGAGCGCCTACCCCTCCACTTT,CASSEGFRERLPLHF
many,TRBV19,TRBD1,TRBJ2-1,TGTGCCAGTAGATTCGACAGGGCGGCCTACAATGAGCAGTTCTTC,CASRFDRAAYNEQFF
.,TRBV11-2,.,TRBJ1-1,TGTGCCAGCAGCTTAGGCCTTAGGGGAGGAACTGAAGCTTTCTTT,CASSLGLRGGTEAFF
few,TRBV5-1,.,TRBJ2-5,TGCGCCAGCAGCTTGGGTCGTCCGAGGGGAGAGACCCAGTACTTC,CASSLGRPRGETQYF
.,TRBV12-3/TRBV12-4,.,TRBJ2-3,TGTGCCAGCACCCAGAGGAGCACAGATACGCAGTATTTT,CASTQRSTDTQYF
many,TRBV18,.,TRBJ2-2,TGTGCCAGCTCACCACAGCTCGGGGGACCCGGGGAGCTGTTTTTT,CASSPQLGGPGELFF
many,TRBV10-3,.,TRBJ2-3,TGTGCCATCAGTCACGACAGAGATACGCAGTATTTT,CAISHDRDTQYF
.,TRBV6-5,.,TRBJ2-7,TGTGCCAGCAGTAGACAGATAAACTACGAGCAGTACTTC,CASSRQINYEQYF
many,TRBV7-9,TRBD2,TRBJ2-1,TGTGCCAGCAGCCAGTATTCCGGACTAGCGGCGATCAGTGAGCAGTTCTTC,CASSQYSGLAAISEQFF
many,TRBV6-2/TRBV6-3,.,TRBJ2-1,TGTGCCAGCAGTGGGTCGGTTAATGAGCAGTTCTTC,CASSGSVNEQFF
.,TRBV5-1,.,TRBJ2-7,TGCGCCAGCAAAGCGACAGAGACCGCCGAGCAGTACTTC,CASKATETAEQYF
few,TRBV19,.,TRBJ1-2,TGTGCCAGTAAGGAGACGGCGGAGATGTATGGCTACACCTTC,CASKETAEMYGYTF
.,TRBV6-1,TRBD1,TRBJ2-1,TGTGCCAGCCTAACCGGCCCAGGGGGCAATGAGCAGTTCTTC,CASLTGPGGNEQFF
many,TRBV20-1,TRBD2,TRBJ2-1,TGCCGAACCGGGACTACCAATGAGCAGTTCTTC,CRTGTTNEQFF
many,TRBV2,.,TRBJ1-5,TGTGCCAGCAGTGATTTAGGGGGCAATCAGCCCCAGCATTTT,CASSDLGGNQPQHF
.,TRBV28,.,TRBJ2-4,TGTGCCAGCAGTCCCCGCGCTCTAGACAAAAACATTCAGTACTTC,CASSPRALDKNIQYF
.,TRBV6-6,.,TRBJ2-1,TGTGCCAGCAGTTACTCGATGCGACTAGGGAGCTCCTACAATGAGCAGTTCTTC,CASSYSMRLGSSYNEQFF